What follows are 16 T cell receptor beta chains derived from one specimen sequenced in a study of blood T cell repertoires in COVID-19. Data came from immunoSEQ multiplex PCR; TCRdb stores just in-frame clones and leaves some out. Counted here are 120,000 or so clones, approximately 80% occurring once; the ten biggest clones make up around 15%. The sample taken for sequencing was peripheral blood. The source of these receptors is a woman in her 50s with acute or convalescent COVID-19.

This clone was detected once. V is TRBV28 and J is TRBJ1-5; the match to TRBD1 covers 8 bases. The CDR3 is made up of 16 amino acids. Trimming took 7 bases from V and 7 from J; bases not matched to a gene: 15. CDR1 and CDR2 (germline): MDHEN, SYDVKM. CDR3 in amino acids: CASTSPAGTGGQPQHF. DNA of the CDR3: TGTGCCAGCACCTCCCCAGCCGGGACAGGAGGGCAGCCCCAGCATTTT.

V usage is TRBV19 and J usage is TRBJ2-3; D not certain. The CDR3 is 13 residues long. V was trimmed by 6 bases and J by 2 bases, leaving 9 bases between them. Germline CDR1 reads LNHDA; CDR2 reads SQIVND (reference sequence). CDR3 amino acids: CASRRSPTDTQYF. The DNA for the CDR3 is TGTGCCAGTAGACGGTCCCCCACAGATACGCAGTATTTT.

The V gene is TRBV19, the J gene TRBJ1-2; 7 bases line up with TRBD1. This CDR3 comprises 15 residues. With 1 base clipped from V and 3 bases from J, the junction kept 5 bases outside the gene matches. The V gene's germline CDR1 is LNHDA and CDR2 SQIVND (reference sequence). The CDR3 coding sequence is TGTGCCAGTAGTATAGGCCGACAGGGACACTATGGCTACACCTTC. This translates into CASSIGRQGHYGYTF. Full variable domain (rest looked up from reference TRBV19 and TRBJ1-2): DGGITQSPKYLFRKEGQNVTLSCEQNLNHDAMYWYRQDPGQGLRLIYYSQIVNDFQKGDIAEGYSVSREKKESFPLTVTSAQKNPTAFYLCASSIGRQGHYGYTFGSGTRLTVV.

The chain recombines TRBV10-2 with TRBJ2-2; 9 bases line up with TRBD1. V lost 6 bases to trimming and J lost 3 bases; unmatched junction nucleotides: 2. CDR1 and CDR2 from the germline V gene are WSHSY and SAAADI. The CDR3 extends over 14 amino acids. The CDR3 bases are TGCGCCAGCAGGGACAGGGGTGACACCGGGGAGCTGTTTTTT. It translates to CASRDRGDTGELFF.

The V gene is TRBV6-5, the J gene TRBJ1-1; D call uncertain. Trimming stripped 0 bases from V and 5 bases from J, with 7 bases between. Germline CDR1 reads MNHEY; CDR2 reads SVGAGI. The CDR3 totals 13 residues. The CDR3 DNA reads as TGTGCCAGCAGTTACTCCGGGGAGACTGAAGCTTTCTTT. It is translated as CASSYSGETEAFF.

This sequence joins TRBV4-2 and TRBJ2-1, with 9 bases fitting TRBD2. The CDR3 spans 17 residues. The V segment lost 0 bases and the J segment 3 bases; nucleotides outside the gene matches: 6. The germline gives CDR1 LGHNA, CDR2 YNFKEQ. The CDR3 loop is CASSQDDAAGGYNEQFF. CDR3 sequence (DNA): TGTGCCAGCAGCCAAGATGACGCAGCGGGGGGCTACAATGAGCAGTTCTTC.

J is TRBJ1-6 and V is TRBV6-5; the D gene is possibly TRBD1 (6 bases). V was trimmed by 8 bases and J by 6 bases, leaving 8 bases between them. Germline CDR1 reads MNHEY; CDR2 reads SVGAGI. The CDR3 spans 12 residues. Here the CDR3 reads CASSRGNSPLHF. For the CDR3, the DNA is TGTGCCAGCTCCAGGGGTAATTCACCCCTCCACTTT.

The chain carries TRBV7-8 and TRBJ2-3; 11 positions agree with TRBD2. The CDR3 loop spans 16 amino acids. Unmatched junction bases numbered 5, after V lost 2 bases and J lost 4 bases. Germline lookup yields CDR1 SGHVS and CDR2 FQNEAQ. The CDR3 loop is CASSLPLAGGADTQYF. The CDR3, as DNA: TGTGCCAGCAGCTTACCCTTAGCGGGAGGGGCAGATACGCAGTATTTT.

J is TRBJ2-1 and V is TRBV4-1; tentatively, D is TRBD2 (5 bases). The V end lost 0 bases, the J end lost 1 base, and 16 bases lay between the germline ends. This CDR3 comprises 18 residues. Germline lookup yields CDR1 MGHRA and CDR2 YSYEKL. This CDR3 reads CASSQERRLDISYNEQFF. CDR3 in DNA: TGCGCCAGCAGCCAAGAGAGGAGGTTAGACATATCCTACAATGAGCAGTTCTTC.

The chain is built from TRBV12-5 and TRBJ1-2; 7 positions match TRBD1. The CDR3 length is 13 residues. After removal of 6 bases from V and 4 bases from J, the junction contained 5 bases not matched to a gene. The germline CDR1 and CDR2 sequences are LGHNT and FRNRAP. CDR3 DNA: TGTGCTAGTGGCCGACAGGGCCTCTATGGCTACACCTTC. This encodes CASGRQGLYGYTF.

V is TRBV10-3 and J is TRBJ2-2; tentatively, D is TRBD2 (5 bases). Germline assignment: CDR1 ENHRY and CDR2 SYGVKD. The V and J ends lost 3 bases and 4 bases respectively, with 15 bases between them. This CDR3 region has 16 residues. CDR3 DNA sequence: TGTGCCATCAGTGAAGTTCGAGGGTCCGGCACCGGGGAGCTGTTTTTT. This encodes CAISEVRGSGTGELFF.

The chain carries TRBV29-1 and TRBJ2-2; D gene uncertain. V was clipped by 0 bases and J by 1 base, with 9 bases between them. CDR1 and CDR2 (germline): SQVTM, ANQGSEA. This CDR3 is 15 amino acids long. The DNA for the CDR3 is TGCAGCGTTGAAGACACCATCGGGAACACCGGGGAGCTGTTTTTT. Translation gives CSVEDTIGNTGELFF.

The rearrangement uses TRBV19 and TRBJ1-1, with 9 bases matching TRBD1. The CDR3 is 15 residues long. The junction had 9 bases not matched to a gene; V was cut back by 5 bases and J by 5 bases. Germline V gene sequence: CDR1 LNHDA, CDR2 SQIVND (reference sequence). The CDR3, as DNA: TGTGCCAGTAGTCCCACGACAGGGGGGTGGACTGAAGCTTTCTTT. Amino acids: CASSPTTGGWTEAFF.

V usage is TRBV3-1 (or the pseudogene TRBV3-2) and J usage is TRBJ1-2; D is undetermined. The CDR3 has 15 amino acids. Germline loops: CDR1 LGHDT, CDR2 YNNKEL (reference sequence). Trimming removed 0 bases from V and 4 bases from J, with 12 bases in between. The CDR3 sequence is CASSQDGPGGYGYTF. The CDR3 coding sequence is TGTGCCAGCAGCCAAGACGGTCCGGGAGGCTATGGCTACACCTTC.

This clone was seen just once. At one end, the junction sequence differs from germline, possibly due to a read error. This chain uses TRBV7-9 with TRBJ2-7, with TRBD1 identical over 7 bases. This CDR3 has 12 amino acids. CDR1 is SEHNR and CDR2 is FQNEAQ in the germline V gene (reference sequence). DNA for the CDR3: TGTGCCAGCAGCCCCGGGACAGATCAACCCATATTC. Protein sequence: CASSPGTDQPIF.

The V and J genes are TRBV5-4 and TRBJ2-6, with a tentative D call TRBD1 (5 bases). V was cut by 4 bases and J by 1 base, with 15 bases left in between. Germline V gene data show CDR1 as SGHNT and CDR2 as YYREEE (reference sequence). CDR3 length: 17 amino acids. CDR3: CASSLGRVESGANVLTF. As DNA, the CDR3 is TGTGCCAGCAGCCTGGGCAGGGTCGAATCTGGGGCCAACGTCCTGACTTTC.